The entry that follows covers one TCR beta chain sequence. These data come from a study of blood T cell repertoires in COVID-19. At the level of the study: Specimens from acute and convalescent COVID-19 originated in the United States, Italy and Spain.

In the original workflow: For nucleated cells, counts were estimated from reference gene primer amplification. The method was immunoSEQ multiplex PCR; TCRdb's version includes in-frame clones alone and lacks a portion of them. The V and J calls and the clone size are those of that table, but D and trimming were determined from the DNA. Of fewer than 250,000 clones detected, about 80% appear once; the ten largest clones hold approximately 4.9%. The receptor was derived from a woman aged 45-65 years who had been exposed to COVID-19. The sequenced sample was PBMCs or T cells enriched from blood (not recorded which).

CDR3 residues: CASSLDRGNEQYF. DNA of the CDR3: TGTGCCAGCAGCTTGGACAGGGGTAACGAGCAGTACTTC. The V gene is TRBV11-2, the J gene TRBJ2-7, with 9 bases matching TRBD1. Trimming at V came to 3 bases and at J to 5 bases, leaving 2 bases not matched to a gene. Looked up from germline, CDR1 is SGHAT and CDR2 is FQNNGV. The CDR3 has 13 residues. Combining the CDR3 with reference TRBV11-2 and TRBJ2-7 gives the whole variable domain EAGVAQSPRYKIIEKRQSVAFWCNPISGHATLYWYQQILGQGPKLLIQFQNNGVVDDSQLPKDRFSAERLKGVDSTLKIQPAKLEDSAVYLCASSLDRGNEQYFGPGTRLTVT.